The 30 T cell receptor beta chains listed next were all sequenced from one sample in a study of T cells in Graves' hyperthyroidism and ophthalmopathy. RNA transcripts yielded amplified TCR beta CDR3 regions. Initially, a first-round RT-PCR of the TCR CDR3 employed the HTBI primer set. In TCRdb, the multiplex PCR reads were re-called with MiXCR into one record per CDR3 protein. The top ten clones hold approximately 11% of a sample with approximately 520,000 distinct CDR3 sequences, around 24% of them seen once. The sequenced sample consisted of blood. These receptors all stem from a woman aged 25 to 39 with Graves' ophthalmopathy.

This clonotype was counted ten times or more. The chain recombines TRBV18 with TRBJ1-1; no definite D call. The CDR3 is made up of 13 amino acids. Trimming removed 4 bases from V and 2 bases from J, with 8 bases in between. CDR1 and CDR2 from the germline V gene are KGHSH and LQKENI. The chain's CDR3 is CASSLNSNTEAFF. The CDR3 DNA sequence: TGTGCCAGCTCACTGAACAGCAACACTGAAGCTTTCTTT.

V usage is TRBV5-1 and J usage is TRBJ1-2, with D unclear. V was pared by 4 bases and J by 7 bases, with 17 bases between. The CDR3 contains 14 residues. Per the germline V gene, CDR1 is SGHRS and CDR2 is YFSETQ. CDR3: CASSEAVGGLGYTF. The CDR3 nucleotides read TGCGCCAGCAGCGAGGCAGTGGGTGGTCTTGGCTACACCTTC.

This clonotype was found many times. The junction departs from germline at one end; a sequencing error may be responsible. CDR3 sequence: CVSSLGQVGETQYF. CDR3 coding DNA: TGTGTCAGCAGTTTGGGGCAGGTCGGGGAGACCCAGTACTTC. The V and J genes are TRBV12-3 or TRBV12-4 and TRBJ2-5, with TRBD1 as a possible D gene (5 bases). The CDR3 contains 14 residues.

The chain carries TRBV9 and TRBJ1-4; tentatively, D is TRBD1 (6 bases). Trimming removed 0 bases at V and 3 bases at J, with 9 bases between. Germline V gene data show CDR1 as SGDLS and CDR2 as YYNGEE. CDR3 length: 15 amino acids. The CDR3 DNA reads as TGTGCCAGCAGCGTAGGGGGGGGCCCTAATGAAAAACTGTTTTTT. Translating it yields CASSVGGGPNEKLFF.

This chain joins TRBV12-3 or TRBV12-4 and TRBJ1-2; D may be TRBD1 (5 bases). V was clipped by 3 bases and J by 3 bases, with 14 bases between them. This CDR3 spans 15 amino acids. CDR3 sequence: CASSFVTGRDYGYTF. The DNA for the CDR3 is TGTGCCAGCAGTTTCGTCACAGGTCGGGACTATGGCTACACCTTC.

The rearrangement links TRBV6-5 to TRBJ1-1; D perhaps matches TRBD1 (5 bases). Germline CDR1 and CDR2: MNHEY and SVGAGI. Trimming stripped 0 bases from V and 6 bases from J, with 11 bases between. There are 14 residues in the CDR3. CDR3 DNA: TGTGCCAGCAGTTACTCGATTGGGGGATCTGAAGCTTTCTTT. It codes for CASSYSIGGSEAFF.

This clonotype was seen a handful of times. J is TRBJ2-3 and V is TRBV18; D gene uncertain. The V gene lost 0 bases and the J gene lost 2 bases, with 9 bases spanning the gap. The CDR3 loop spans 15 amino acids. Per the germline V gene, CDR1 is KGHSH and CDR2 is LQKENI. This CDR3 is CASSPPSVTTDTQYF. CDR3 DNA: TGTGCCAGCTCACCACCCTCCGTAACCACAGATACGCAGTATTTT. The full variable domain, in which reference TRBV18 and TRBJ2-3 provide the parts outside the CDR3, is NAGVMQNPRHLVRRRGQEARLRCSPMKGHSHVYWYRQLPEEGLKFMVYLQKENIIDESGMPKERFSAEFPKEGPSILRIQQVVRGDSAAYFCASSPPSVTTDTQYFGPGTRLTVL.

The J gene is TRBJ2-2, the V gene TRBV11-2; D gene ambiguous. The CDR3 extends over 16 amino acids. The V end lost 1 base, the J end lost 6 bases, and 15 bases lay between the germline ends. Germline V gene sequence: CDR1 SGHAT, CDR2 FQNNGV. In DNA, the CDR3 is TGTGCCAGCAGCTTAGTCCGGGTCTCCGACGCCGGGGAGCTGTTTTTT. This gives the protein CASSLVRVSDAGELFF.

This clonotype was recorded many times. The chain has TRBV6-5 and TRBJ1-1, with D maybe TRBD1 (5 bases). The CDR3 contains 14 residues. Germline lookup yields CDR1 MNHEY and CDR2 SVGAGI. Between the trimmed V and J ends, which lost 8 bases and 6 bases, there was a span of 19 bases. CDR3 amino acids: CASSPGQGLSEAFF. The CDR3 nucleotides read TGTGCCAGCTCCCCCGGACAAGGGTTATCTGAAGCTTTCTTT.

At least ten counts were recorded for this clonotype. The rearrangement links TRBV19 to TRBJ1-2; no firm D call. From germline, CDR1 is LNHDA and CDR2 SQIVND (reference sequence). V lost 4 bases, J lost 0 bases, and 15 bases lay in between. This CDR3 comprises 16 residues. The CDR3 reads CASSTQKSGPNYGYTF. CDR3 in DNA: TGTGCCAGTAGTACTCAGAAGAGTGGCCCTAACTATGGCTACACCTTC.

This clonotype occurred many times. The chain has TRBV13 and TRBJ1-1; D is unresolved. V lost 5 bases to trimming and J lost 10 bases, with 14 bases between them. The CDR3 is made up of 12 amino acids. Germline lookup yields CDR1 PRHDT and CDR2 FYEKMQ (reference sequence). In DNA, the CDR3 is TGTGCCAGCAGCCTTCTTATTAGAGGAGCTTTCTTT. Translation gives CASSLLIRGAFF.

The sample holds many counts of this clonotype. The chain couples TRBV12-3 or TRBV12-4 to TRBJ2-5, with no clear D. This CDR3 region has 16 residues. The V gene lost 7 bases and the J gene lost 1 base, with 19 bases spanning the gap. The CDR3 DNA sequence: TGTGCCAGCAACGAGAAGGAAGGCAGCCTCCAAGAGACCCAGTACTTC. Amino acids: CASNEKEGSLQETQYF.

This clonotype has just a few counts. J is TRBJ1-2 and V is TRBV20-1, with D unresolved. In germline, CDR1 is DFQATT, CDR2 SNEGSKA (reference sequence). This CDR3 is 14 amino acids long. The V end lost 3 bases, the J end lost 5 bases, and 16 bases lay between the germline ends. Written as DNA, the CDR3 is TGCAGTGCTAGCATCTTCCCGGGGAAGTATGGCTACACCTTC. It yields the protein CSASIFPGKYGYTF.

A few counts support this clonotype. CDR3 nucleotides: TGTGCCATCAGCCCTGGGGGAGAAACTGAAGCTTTCTTT. Its protein is CAISPGGETEAFF. This chain connects TRBV10-3 to TRBJ1-1, with D perhaps matching TRBD1 (5 bases). Germline CDR1 and CDR2: ENHRY and SYGVKD. Trimming cost V 6 bases and J 5 bases, with 13 bases left between them. The CDR3 spans 13 residues.

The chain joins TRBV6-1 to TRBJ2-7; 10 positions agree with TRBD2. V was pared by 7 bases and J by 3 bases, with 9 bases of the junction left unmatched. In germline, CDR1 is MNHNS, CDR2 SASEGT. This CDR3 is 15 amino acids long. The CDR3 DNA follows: TGTGCCAGCACCGGATTTAGCGGGGGGATCTACGAGCAGTACTTC. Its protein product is CASTGFSGGIYEQYF.

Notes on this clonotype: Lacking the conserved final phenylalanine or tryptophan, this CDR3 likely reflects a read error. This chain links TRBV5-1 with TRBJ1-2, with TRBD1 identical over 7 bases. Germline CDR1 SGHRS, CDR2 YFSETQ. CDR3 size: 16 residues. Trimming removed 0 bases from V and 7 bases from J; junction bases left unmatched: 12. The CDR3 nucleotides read TGCGCCAGCAGCTTGGATTTGTGGGACAGATTTTCTGGCTACACCGTC. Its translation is CASSLDLWDRFSGYTV.

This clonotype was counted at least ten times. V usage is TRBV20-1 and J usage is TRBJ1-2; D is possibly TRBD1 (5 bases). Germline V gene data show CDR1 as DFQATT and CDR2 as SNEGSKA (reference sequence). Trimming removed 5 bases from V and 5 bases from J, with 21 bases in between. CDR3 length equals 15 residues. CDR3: CSAHTRTEGRYGYTF. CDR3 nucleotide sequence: TGCAGTGCTCATACCAGGACGGAGGGGAGATATGGCTACACCTTC.

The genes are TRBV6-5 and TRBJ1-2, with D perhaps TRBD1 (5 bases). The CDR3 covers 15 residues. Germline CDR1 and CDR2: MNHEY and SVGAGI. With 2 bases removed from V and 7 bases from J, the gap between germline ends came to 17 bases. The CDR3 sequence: CASSYRPGLVSGYTF. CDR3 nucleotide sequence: TGTGCCAGCAGTTACCGGCCAGGGTTGGTTTCTGGCTACACCTTC.

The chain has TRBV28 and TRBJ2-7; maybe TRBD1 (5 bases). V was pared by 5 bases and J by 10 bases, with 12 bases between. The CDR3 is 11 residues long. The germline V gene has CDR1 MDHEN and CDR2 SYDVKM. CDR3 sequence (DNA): TGTGCCAGCAGTCCTCAGGGTTTCCAGTACTTC. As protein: CASSPQGFQYF.

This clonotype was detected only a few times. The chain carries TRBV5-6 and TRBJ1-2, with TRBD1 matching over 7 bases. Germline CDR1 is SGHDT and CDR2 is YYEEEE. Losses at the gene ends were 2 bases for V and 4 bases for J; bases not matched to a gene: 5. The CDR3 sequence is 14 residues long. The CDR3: CASSLPGQSYGYTF. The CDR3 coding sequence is TGTGCCAGCAGCTTACCGGGACAGAGCTATGGCTACACCTTC.

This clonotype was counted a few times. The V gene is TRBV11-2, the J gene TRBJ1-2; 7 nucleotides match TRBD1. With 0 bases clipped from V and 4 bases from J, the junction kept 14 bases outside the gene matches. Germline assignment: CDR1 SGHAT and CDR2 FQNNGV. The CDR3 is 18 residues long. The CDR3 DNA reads TGTGCCAGCAGCTTAGACCGACAGGGTTCGTACCGTAGCTATGGCTACACCTTC. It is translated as CASSLDRQGSYRSYGYTF.

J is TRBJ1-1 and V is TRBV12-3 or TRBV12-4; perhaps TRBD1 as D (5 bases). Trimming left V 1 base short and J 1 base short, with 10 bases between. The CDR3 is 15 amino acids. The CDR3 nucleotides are TGTGCCAGCAGTTTAGACTTGGACAAGAACACTGAAGCTTTCTTT. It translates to CASSLDLDKNTEAFF.

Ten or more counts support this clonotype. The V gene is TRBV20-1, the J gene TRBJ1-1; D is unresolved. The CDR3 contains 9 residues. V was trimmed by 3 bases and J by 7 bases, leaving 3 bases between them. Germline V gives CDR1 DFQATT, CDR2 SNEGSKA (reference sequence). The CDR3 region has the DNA TGCAGTGCTAGGAATGAAGCTTTCTTT. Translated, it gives CSARNEAFF.

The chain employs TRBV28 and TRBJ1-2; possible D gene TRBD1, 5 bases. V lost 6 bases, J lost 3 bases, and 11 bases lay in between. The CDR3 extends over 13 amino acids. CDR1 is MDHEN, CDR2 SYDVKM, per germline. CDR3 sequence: CASRPDSYYGYTF. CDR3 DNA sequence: TGTGCCAGCAGACCTGACAGCTACTATGGCTACACCTTC.

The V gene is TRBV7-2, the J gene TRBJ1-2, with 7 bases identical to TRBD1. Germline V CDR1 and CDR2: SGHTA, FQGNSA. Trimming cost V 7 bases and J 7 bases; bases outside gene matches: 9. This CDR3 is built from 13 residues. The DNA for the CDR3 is TGTGCCAGCAACGACAGGGCACCAGGTGGCTACACCTTC. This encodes CASNDRAPGGYTF. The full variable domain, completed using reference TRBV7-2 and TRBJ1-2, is GAGVSQSPSNKVTEKGKDVELRCDPISGHTALYWYRQSLGQGLEFLIYFQGNSAPDKSGLPSDRFSAERTGGSVSTLTIQRTQQEDSAVYLCASNDRAPGGYTFGSGTRLTVV.

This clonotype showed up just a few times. As DNA, the CDR3 is TGTGCCAGCAGAAAAACAACGATAGTAACAGGGAATGGCTACACCTTC. Protein product: CASRKTTIVTGNGYTF. This chain uses TRBV6-1 with TRBJ1-2; possible D gene TRBD1, 6 bases. This CDR3 has 16 amino acids. Looked up from germline, CDR1 is MNHNS and CDR2 is SASEGT. V was trimmed by 6 bases and J by 6 bases, leaving 23 bases between them.

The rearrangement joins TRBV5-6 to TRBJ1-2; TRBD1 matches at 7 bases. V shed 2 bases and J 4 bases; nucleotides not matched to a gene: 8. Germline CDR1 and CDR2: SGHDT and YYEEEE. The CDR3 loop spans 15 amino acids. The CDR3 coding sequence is TGTGCCAGCAGCTTTGCTGGACAGGCGGTCTATGGCTACACCTTC. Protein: CASSFAGQAVYGYTF. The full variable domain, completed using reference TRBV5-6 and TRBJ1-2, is DAGVTQSPTHLIKTRGQQVTLRCSPKSGHDTVSWYQQALGQGPQFIFQYYEEEERQRGNFPDRFSGHQFPNYSSELNVNALLLGDSALYLCASSFAGQAVYGYTFGSGTRLTVV.

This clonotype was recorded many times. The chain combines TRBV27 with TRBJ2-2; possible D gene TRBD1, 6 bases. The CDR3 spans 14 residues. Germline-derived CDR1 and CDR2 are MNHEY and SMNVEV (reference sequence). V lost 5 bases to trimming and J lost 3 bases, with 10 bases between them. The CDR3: CASSITGYTGELFF. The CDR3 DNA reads TGTGCCAGCAGTATAACAGGGTACACCGGGGAGCTGTTTTTT.

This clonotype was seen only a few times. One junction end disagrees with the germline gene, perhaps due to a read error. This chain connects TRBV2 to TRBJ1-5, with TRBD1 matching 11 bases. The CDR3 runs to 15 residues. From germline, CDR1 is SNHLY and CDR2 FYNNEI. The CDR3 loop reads CASREGQGAHQPQHF. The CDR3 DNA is TGTGCCAGCAGGGAAGGACAGGGGGCTCATCAGCCCCAGCATTTT.

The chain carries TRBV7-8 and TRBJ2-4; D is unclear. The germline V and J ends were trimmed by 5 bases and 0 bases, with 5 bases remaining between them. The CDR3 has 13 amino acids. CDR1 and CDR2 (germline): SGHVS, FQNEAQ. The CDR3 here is CASSPTAKNIQYF. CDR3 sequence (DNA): TGTGCCAGCAGCCCAACAGCCAAAAACATTCAGTACTTC.